This TCR beta chain derives from a study of shared clonotypes between healthy human individuals. Study observations and caveats: Expectations were that clonotype sharing among donors would be affected by sequencing depth.

Concerning this clone itself: The antigen remains unidentified.

The repertoire was sequenced with immunoSEQ multiplex PCR; TCRdb's copy has only in-frame clones and lacks some. This sample has fewer than 650,000 clones, with about 79% found just once. It was roughly 100 million PBMCs that unsorted samples used for genomic DNA. The CDR3 contains 14 residues. The V segment lost 6 bases and the J segment 4 bases; nucleotides outside the gene matches: 0. Germline V gene data show CDR1 as SEHNR and CDR2 as FQNEAQ (reference sequence). This sequence originates from a middle-aged woman in good health. Some clones in this sample may be carry-over from other donors' samples. The sequenced sample was PBMCs. This chain links TRBV7-9 with TRBJ2-2; 12 positions agree with TRBD2. In DNA form, the CDR3 reads TGTGCCAGCAGGACTAGCGGGAGCACCGGGGAGCTGTTTTTT. Protein product: CASRTSGSTGELFF.